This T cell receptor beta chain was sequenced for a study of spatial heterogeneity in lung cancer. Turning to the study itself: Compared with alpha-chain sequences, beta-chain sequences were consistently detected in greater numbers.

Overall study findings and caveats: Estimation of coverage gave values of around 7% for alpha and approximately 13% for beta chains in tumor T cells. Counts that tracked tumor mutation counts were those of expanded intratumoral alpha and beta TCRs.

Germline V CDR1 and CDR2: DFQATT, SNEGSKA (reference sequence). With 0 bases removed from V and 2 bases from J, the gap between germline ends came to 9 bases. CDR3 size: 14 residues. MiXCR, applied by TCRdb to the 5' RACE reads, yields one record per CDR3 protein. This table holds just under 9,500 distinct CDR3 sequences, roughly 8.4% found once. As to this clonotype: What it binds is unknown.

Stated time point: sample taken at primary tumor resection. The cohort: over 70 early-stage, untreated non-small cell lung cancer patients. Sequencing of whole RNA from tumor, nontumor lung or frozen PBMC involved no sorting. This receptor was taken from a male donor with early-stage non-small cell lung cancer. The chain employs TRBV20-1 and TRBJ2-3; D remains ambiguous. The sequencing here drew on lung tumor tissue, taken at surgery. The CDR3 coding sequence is TGCAGTGCTAGAGAGCCGACAAACACAGATACGCAGTATTTT. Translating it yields CSAREPTNTDTQYF.